The 17 T cell receptor beta chains reported below all come from one sample, sequenced in a study of blood T cell repertoires in COVID-19. Measured with immunoSEQ multiplex PCR; TCRdb has only the in-frame clones, and not every one. The profile shows under 300,000 clones, roughly 88% of them singletons. The material sequenced was peripheral blood. The origin of the receptors is a man aged 35-49 years who had recovered from COVID-19.

CDR3 loop: CASLSEPNTEAFF. Here the CDR3 DNA reads TGTGCCAGTCTCAGTGAACCGAACACTGAAGCTTTCTTT. The J gene is TRBJ1-1, the V gene TRBV7-2, with no clear D. The CDR3 length is 13 residues. Trimming cost V 9 bases and J 1 base, with 12 bases left between them. Germline lookup yields CDR1 SGHTA and CDR2 FQGNSA.

This clone has a single count. The chain uses TRBV27 and TRBJ2-7, with 7 bases aligning to TRBD1. Germline CDR1 MNHEY, CDR2 SMNVEV (reference sequence). Unmatched junction bases numbered 3, after V lost 1 base and J lost 3 bases. The CDR3 covers 14 residues. The CDR3 bases are TGTGCCAGCAGTTTATGGGGACAGAGCTACGAGCAGTACTTC. It encodes CASSLWGQSYEQYF.

J is TRBJ1-6 and V is TRBV7-2; tentatively, D is TRBD1 (6 bases). The CDR3 covers 13 residues. V shed 3 bases and J shed 7 bases, with 7 bases lying between them. The germline V gene has CDR1 SGHTA and CDR2 FQGNSA. The CDR3 region has the DNA TGTGCCAGCAGCTTGGGACACAATTCACCCCTCCACTTT. This gives the protein CASSLGHNSPLHF.

The chain combines TRBV7-9 with TRBJ2-4; 10 bases match TRBD2. Germline loops: CDR1 SEHNR, CDR2 FQNEAQ (reference sequence). The junction had 4 bases not matched to a gene; V was cut back by 4 bases and J by 7 bases. There are 14 residues in the CDR3. The CDR3 sequence: CASSSLAGTNIQYF. CDR3 sequence (DNA): TGTGCCAGCAGCTCACTAGCGGGGACCAACATTCAGTACTTC.

This clone was counted only a few times. This chain links TRBV19 with TRBJ2-2; 8 bases match TRBD2. CDR3 length equals 17 residues. Germline CDR1 is LNHDA and CDR2 is SQIVND (reference sequence). Unmatched junction bases numbered 10, after V lost 3 bases and J lost 4 bases. The DNA for the CDR3 is TGTGCCAGTAGTATGGGTCGAGCGGGGGCCTTCACCGGGGAGCTGTTTTTT. Its protein is CASSMGRAGAFTGELFF.

V usage is TRBV5-1 and J usage is TRBJ2-1; D may be TRBD2 (6 bases). Germline values: CDR1 SGHRS, CDR2 YFSETQ. This CDR3 has 13 residues. V shed 0 bases and J shed 12 bases, with 13 bases lying between them. CDR3 in amino acids: CASSLAGGGVQFF. CDR3 in DNA: TGCGCCAGCAGCTTGGCCGGAGGCGGGGTGCAGTTCTTC.

The J gene is TRBJ1-1, the V gene TRBV9, with D possibly being TRBD1 (5 bases). The germline CDR1 and CDR2 sequences are SGDLS and YYNGEE. V lost 3 bases and J 1 base, leaving 10 bases between the germline ends. The CDR3 totals 14 residues. The DNA of the CDR3 is TGTGCCAGCAGCGAGGGGCCGGCGAACACTGAAGCTTTCTTT. It is translated as CASSEGPANTEAFF.

The chain combines TRBV7-2 with TRBJ2-3, with D uncertain. The CDR3 is made up of 14 amino acids. V dropped 5 bases and J dropped 3 bases, with 12 bases sitting between them. Germline V CDR1 and CDR2: SGHTA, FQGNSA. CDR3 bases: TGTGCCAGCAGCCTAGATGTGTTAACAGATACGCAGTATTTT. Translation: CASSLDVLTDTQYF.

The J gene is TRBJ2-5, the V gene TRBV11-2, with 7 nucleotides matching TRBD1. The CDR3 extends over 11 amino acids. The V segment lost 6 bases and the J segment 5 bases; nucleotides outside the gene matches: 0. Germline V gene sequence: CDR1 SGHAT, CDR2 FQNNGV. The DNA for the CDR3 is TGTGCCAGCAGGACAGGGGAGACCCAGTACTTC. Translated, it gives CASRTGETQYF.

Here the CDR3 DNA reads TGTGCCAGCAGCTTCGGGACAGATTTGATCTATGGCTACACCTTC. This encodes CASSFGTDLIYGYTF. The chain joins TRBV7-9 to TRBJ1-2; TRBD1 agrees at 7 bases. CDR3 length: 15 amino acids. The germline CDR1 and CDR2 sequences are SEHNR and FQNEAQ (reference sequence). Trimming at V came to 3 bases and at J to 4 bases, leaving 8 bases not matched to a gene. The full variable domain, rest sourced from reference TRBV7-9 and TRBJ1-2, is DTGVSQNPRHKITKRGQNVTFRCDPISEHNRLYWYRQTLGQGPEFLTYFQNEAQLEKSRLLSDRFSAERPKGSFSTLEIQRTEQGDSAMYLCASSFGTDLIYGYTFGSGTRLTVV.

This clone was detected a few times. The V call is TRBV10-3, the J call TRBJ1-1; the D is unclear. Trimming removed 2 bases from V and 7 bases from J, with 14 bases in between. The V gene's germline CDR1 is ENHRY and CDR2 SYGVKD. This CDR3 is built from 14 residues. DNA of the CDR3: TGTGCCATCAGTGAGCGAGGGTTTGATAGTGAAGCTTTCTTT. This sequence encodes CAISERGFDSEAFF.

This chain uses TRBV29-1 with TRBJ2-5; TRBD2 is a possible D gene (5 bases). V lost 7 bases and J lost 5, with 14 bases in between. CDR1 and CDR2 (germline): SQVTM, ANQGSEA. This CDR3 region has 12 residues. The CDR3 coding sequence is TGCAGCGCCTCGCACGGGGATGAGACCCAGTACTTC. Translation: CSASHGDETQYF.

The chain employs TRBV18 and TRBJ1-2, with 11 bases identical to TRBD1. Germline V lookup: CDR1 KGHSH, CDR2 LQKENI. The CDR3 is made up of 16 amino acids. V lost 3 bases to trimming and J lost 6 bases; unmatched junction nucleotides: 9. CDR3 amino acids: CASSPGRTGGVDGYTF. In DNA form, the CDR3 reads TGTGCCAGCTCACCCGGACGGACAGGGGGCGTGGATGGCTACACCTTC.

The rearrangement uses TRBV18 and TRBJ2-2, with a tentative D call TRBD2 (6 bases). The CDR3 totals 16 residues. Germline lookup yields CDR1 KGHSH and CDR2 LQKENI. V gave up 5 bases and J gave up 1 base, with 14 bases separating them. DNA for the CDR3: TGTGCCAGCTCAGTCCTGGGACTGGAGAACACCGGGGAGCTGTTTTTT. Translated: CASSVLGLENTGELFF.

This chain links TRBV7-2 with TRBJ1-6; D unresolved. This CDR3 has 13 residues. Trimming removed 1 base at V and 10 bases at J, with 8 bases between. Per the germline V gene, CDR1 is SGHTA and CDR2 is FQGNSA. The CDR3 sequence is CASSLGRVSPLHF. CDR3 sequence (DNA): TGTGCCAGCAGCTTAGGTCGGGTATCACCCCTCCACTTT.

The chain recombines TRBV27 with TRBJ2-2, with 11 bases matching TRBD2. This CDR3 is built from 15 residues. The germline V gene has CDR1 MNHEY and CDR2 SMNVEV (reference sequence). V shed 7 bases, J shed 4 bases, and the junction held 5 bases outside the gene matches. The CDR3 nucleotides are TGTGCCAGCACCCCTGGACTAGCGGGCACCGGGGAGCTGTTTTTT. This translates into CASTPGLAGTGELFF.

The chain recombines TRBV3-1 (or the pseudogene TRBV3-2) with TRBJ1-2, with a weak D call TRBD1 (6 bases). The CDR3 spans 15 residues. Germline CDR1 is LGHDT and CDR2 is YNNKEL (reference sequence). V lost 0 bases and J lost 7, with 15 bases in between. This CDR3 is CASSQDLRGRSGYTF. CDR3 DNA sequence: TGTGCCAGCAGCCAAGATCTCAGGGGCAGAAGTGGCTACACCTTC.